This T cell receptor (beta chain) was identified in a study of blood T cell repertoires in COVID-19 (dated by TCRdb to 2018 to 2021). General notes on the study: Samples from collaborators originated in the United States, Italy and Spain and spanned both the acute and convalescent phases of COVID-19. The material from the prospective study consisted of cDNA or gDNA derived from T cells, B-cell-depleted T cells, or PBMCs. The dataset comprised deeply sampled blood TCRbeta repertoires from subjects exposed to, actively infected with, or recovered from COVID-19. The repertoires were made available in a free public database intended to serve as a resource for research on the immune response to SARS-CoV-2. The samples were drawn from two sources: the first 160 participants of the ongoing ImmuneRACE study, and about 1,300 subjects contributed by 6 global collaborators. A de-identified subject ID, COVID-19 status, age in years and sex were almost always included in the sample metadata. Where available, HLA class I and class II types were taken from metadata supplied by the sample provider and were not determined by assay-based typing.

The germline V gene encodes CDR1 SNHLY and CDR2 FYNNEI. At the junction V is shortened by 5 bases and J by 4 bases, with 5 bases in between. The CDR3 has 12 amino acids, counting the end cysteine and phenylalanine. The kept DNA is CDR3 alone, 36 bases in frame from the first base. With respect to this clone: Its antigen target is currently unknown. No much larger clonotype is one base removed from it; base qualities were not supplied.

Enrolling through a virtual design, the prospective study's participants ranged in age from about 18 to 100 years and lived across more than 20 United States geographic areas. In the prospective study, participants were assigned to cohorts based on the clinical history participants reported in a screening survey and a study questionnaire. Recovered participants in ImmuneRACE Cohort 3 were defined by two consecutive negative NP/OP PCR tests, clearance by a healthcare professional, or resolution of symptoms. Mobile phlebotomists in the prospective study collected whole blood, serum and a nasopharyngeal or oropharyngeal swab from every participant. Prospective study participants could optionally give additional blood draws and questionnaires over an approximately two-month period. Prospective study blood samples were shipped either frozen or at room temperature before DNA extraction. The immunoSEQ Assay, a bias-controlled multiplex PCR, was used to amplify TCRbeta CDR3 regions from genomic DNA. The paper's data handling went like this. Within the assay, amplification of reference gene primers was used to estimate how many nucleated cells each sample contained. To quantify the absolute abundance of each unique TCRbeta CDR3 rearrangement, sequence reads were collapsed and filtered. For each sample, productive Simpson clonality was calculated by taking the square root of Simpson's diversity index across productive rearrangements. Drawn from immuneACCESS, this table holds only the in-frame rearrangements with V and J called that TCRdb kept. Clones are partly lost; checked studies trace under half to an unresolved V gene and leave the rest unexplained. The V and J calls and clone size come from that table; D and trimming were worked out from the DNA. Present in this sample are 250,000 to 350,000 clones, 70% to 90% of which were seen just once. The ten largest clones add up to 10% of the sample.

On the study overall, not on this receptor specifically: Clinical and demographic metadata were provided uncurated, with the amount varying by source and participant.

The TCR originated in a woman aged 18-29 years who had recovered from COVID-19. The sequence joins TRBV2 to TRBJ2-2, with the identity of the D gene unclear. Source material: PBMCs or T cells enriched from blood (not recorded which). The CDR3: CASSRVTGELFF. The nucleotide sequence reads TGTGCCAGCAGTCGGGTCACCGGGGAGCTGTTTTTT.